The 18 T cell receptor beta chains below all came from one sample that was sequenced in a study of blood T cell repertoires in COVID-19. Generated by immunoSEQ multiplex PCR, the TCRdb table keeps only in-frame clones and is missing some. The profile covers some 200,000 clones, with approximately 84% appearing a single time and roughly 7% taken by the ten largest. Sequencing was carried out using PBMCs or T cells enriched from blood (not recorded which). These receptors originate from a man aged 35 to 55 who had recovered from COVID-19.

The genes are TRBV4-1 and TRBJ1-2; the D is unclear. Trimming took off 1 base at V and 3 bases at J, with 12 bases between the two ends. Germline loops: CDR1 MGHRA, CDR2 YSYEKL. CDR3 length equals 15 residues. The CDR3 region is CASSQGVSDDYGYTF. The CDR3 nucleotides are TGCGCCAGCAGCCAAGGGGTCAGCGACGACTATGGCTACACCTTC.

The rearrangement joins TRBV30 to TRBJ1-6; D ambiguous. The V end was cut by 5 bases, the J end by 0 bases, with 11 bases between. Looked up from germline, CDR1 is GTSNPN and CDR2 is SVGIG (reference sequence). The CDR3 contains 15 residues. CDR3 nucleotides: TGTGCCTGGGGGATCCCCGGCTCCTATAATTCACCCCTCCACTTT. It is translated as CAWGIPGSYNSPLHF.

The chain uses TRBV19 and TRBJ2-6; 7 bases fit TRBD1. This CDR3 region has 17 residues. V was clipped by 2 bases and J by 0 bases; unmatched bases: 4. Germline lookup yields CDR1 LNHDA and CDR2 SQIVND (reference sequence). CDR3 loop: CASSIRDRTSGANVLTF. CDR3 DNA: TGTGCCAGTAGTATAAGGGACAGAACCTCTGGGGCCAACGTCCTGACTTTC.

This clone was observed a few times. This sequence joins TRBV2 and TRBJ1-1; 7 bases match TRBD1. Germline values: CDR1 SNHLY, CDR2 FYNNEI. J was trimmed by 2 bases and V by 4 bases; bases with no gene match: 10. The CDR3 covers 16 residues. The CDR3 spells CASSGELDRANTEAFF. The DNA of the CDR3 is TGTGCCAGCAGTGGGGAGCTTGACAGGGCTAACACTGAAGCTTTCTTT.

The CDR3 DNA is TGCGCCAGCAGCTTGAGGTCCAGGGGGCAGACCACCGGGGAGCTGTTTTTT. It encodes CASSLRSRGQTTGELFF. The chain couples TRBV5-1 to TRBJ2-2, with TRBD1 identical over 8 bases. Per germline, CDR1 SGHRS and CDR2 YFSETQ. With V trimmed by 1 base and J by 4 bases, 9 bases remained unmatched. This CDR3 region has 17 residues.

V and J are TRBV7-2 and TRBJ1-2; tentatively, D is TRBD1 (6 bases). CDR3 size: 13 residues. Germline lookup yields CDR1 SGHTA and CDR2 FQGNSA. The V end lost 5 bases, the J end lost 2 bases, and 9 bases lay between the germline ends. CDR3 loop: CASSIDRNYGYTF. DNA for the CDR3: TGTGCCAGCAGCATTGACAGGAACTATGGCTACACCTTC.

This clone was seen a handful of times. This chain uses TRBV6-2 or TRBV6-3 with TRBJ2-2; no clear D. This CDR3 contains 12 residues. The V end was cut by 6 bases, the J end by 4 bases, with 6 bases between. Germline V gene data show CDR1 as MNHEY and CDR2 as SVGEGT. The CDR3 loop is CASSEVTGELFF. CDR3 DNA sequence: TGTGCCAGCAGCGAGGTCACCGGGGAGCTGTTTTTT.

The rearrangement joins TRBV7-8 to TRBJ2-2, with TRBD1 matching 8 bases. The length of the CDR3 is 18 residues. Germline V lookup: CDR1 SGHVS, CDR2 FQNEAQ. J gave up 7 bases and V 6 bases, and 19 bases lay outside the gene matches. Written as DNA, the CDR3 is TGTGCCAGCAGACCCGCCATGGGCAGGGGGCGATACGGCGGGGAGCTGTTTTTT. Protein product: CASRPAMGRGRYGGELFF.

The V call is TRBV11-3, the J call TRBJ1-1; TRBD1 is a possible D gene (6 bases). The CDR3 is made up of 16 amino acids. CDR1 and CDR2 from the germline V gene are SGHNT and YENEEA. V was trimmed by 0 bases and J by 1 base, leaving 12 bases between them. The CDR3 protein is CASSLEQGWQNTEAFF. DNA of the CDR3: TGTGCCAGCAGCTTAGAACAGGGATGGCAGAACACTGAAGCTTTCTTT.

The V gene is TRBV5-6, the J gene TRBJ1-6; D is undetermined. Germline CDR1 SGHDT, CDR2 YYEEEE. This CDR3 is built from 16 residues. The ends were cut back, 2 bases at V and 4 bases at J, with 13 bases in the middle. The CDR3 loop reads CASSLDQRGYNSPLHF. CDR3 bases: TGTGCCAGCAGCTTAGACCAACGGGGATATAATTCACCCCTCCACTTT.

The V call is TRBV4-3, the J call TRBJ2-2; 10 bases are shared with TRBD2. Looked up from germline, CDR1 is LGHNA and CDR2 is YSLEER. V lost 1 base and J lost 3; bases outside the gene matches: 14. The CDR3 is made up of 20 amino acids. The CDR3 DNA reads as TGCGCCAGCAGCCAAGCGTACACAGCGGGGGGGCCTCGAGACACCGGGGAGCTGTTTTTT. Translation gives CASSQAYTAGGPRDTGELFF.

In its sample, this clone was seen once. The chain carries TRBV24-1 and TRBJ1-2, with TRBD1 matching 9 bases. Unmatched junction bases numbered 14, after V lost 8 bases and J lost 8 bases. Germline lookup yields CDR1 KGHDR and CDR2 SFDVKD. The length of the CDR3 is 15 residues. The DNA for the CDR3 is TGTGCCACCAAGGGGACAGGGTCAATGAGCAGCGGCTACACCTTC. The encoded protein is CATKGTGSMSSGYTF.

The chain links TRBV27 to TRBJ2-1; 7 positions match TRBD2. There are 15 residues in the CDR3. J lost 0 bases, V lost 3 bases, and 2 bases had no gene match. Germline lookup yields CDR1 MNHEY and CDR2 SMNVEV (reference sequence). The CDR3 protein is CASSFGGSSYNEQFF. The CDR3 DNA reads TGTGCCAGCAGTTTCGGGGGGAGCTCCTACAATGAGCAGTTCTTC.

The chain combines TRBV27 with TRBJ2-7; D unresolved. The germline gives CDR1 MNHEY, CDR2 SMNVEV (reference sequence). This CDR3 has 16 amino acids. V lost 0 bases and J lost 1, with 13 bases in between. CDR3 protein: CASSLSRARGSYEQYF. For the CDR3, the DNA is TGTGCCAGCAGTTTATCGCGAGCAAGAGGATCCTACGAGCAGTACTTC.

This rearrangement joins TRBV28 to TRBJ1-1; D is ambiguous. Germline V gene sequence: CDR1 MDHEN, CDR2 SYDVKM. Deletions cut 7 bases from V and 10 bases from J, with 10 bases between. This CDR3 region has 10 residues. DNA of the CDR3: TGTGCCAGCAAGAGGGAACTAGCTTTCTTT. Translation: CASKRELAFF. Full variable domain (outside the CDR3, taken from reference TRBV28 and TRBJ1-1): DVKVTQSSRYLVKRTGEKVFLECVQDMDHENMFWYRQDPGLGLRLIYFSYDVKMKEKGDIPEGYSVSREKKERFSLILESASTNQTSMYLCASKRELAFFGQGTRLTVV.

This chain joins TRBV16 and TRBJ1-6; maybe TRBD1 (5 bases). Trimming removed 0 bases at V and 7 bases at J, with 7 bases between. Per the germline V gene, CDR1 is KGHSY and CDR2 is FQNENV. The CDR3 totals 14 residues. CDR3: CASSQSNRNSPLHF. The CDR3 DNA follows: TGTGCCAGCAGCCAATCCAACAGGAATTCACCCCTCCACTTT. Together with reference TRBV16 and TRBJ1-6, the CDR3 gives the full variable domain: GEEVAQTPKHLVRGEGQKAKLYCAPIKGHSYVFWYQQVLKNEFKFLISFQNENVFDETGMPKERFSAKCLPNSPCSLEIQATKLEDSAVYFCASSQSNRNSPLHFGNGTRLTVT.

The V call is TRBV18, the J call TRBJ2-1, with 7 bases that match TRBD1. Germline V gene lookup returns CDR1 KGHSH and CDR2 LQKENI. CDR3 length: 15 amino acids. V trimming: 4 bases; J trimming: 0 bases; junction bases outside the gene matches: 3. CDR3: CASSRDRNSYNEQFF. CDR3 nucleotides: TGTGCCAGCTCACGGGACAGAAACTCCTACAATGAGCAGTTCTTC.

The chain carries TRBV28 and TRBJ1-2; 12 positions agree with TRBD1. J lost 7 bases, V lost 7 bases, and 7 bases had no gene match. The CDR3 extends over 14 amino acids. Germline lookup yields CDR1 MDHEN and CDR2 SYDVKM. Here the CDR3 reads CASIPPGQGAGYTF. Here the CDR3 DNA reads TGTGCCAGCATTCCACCGGGACAGGGGGCTGGCTACACCTTC.